This TCR beta chain stems from a study of T cells after yellow fever vaccination. The study, taken as a whole, reports: Among all clonotypes, a small share was observed in both CD4 and CD8 compartments. FACS-sorted repertoires could harbor abundant contaminating bulk-population clonotypes. Detected again after the booster were most primary-vaccination clones, at nearly 97% CD4 and 80% to 90% CD8.

They built TCR cDNA with 5'RACE template switching, a step that put in a universal primer site and UMIs. TCRdb re-called the 5' RACE reads with MiXCR, one entry per CDR3 protein. The sample lists approximately 180,000 distinct CDR3 sequences, 6.2% occurring once. The J segment lost 3 bases and the V segment lost 4 bases, leaving 10 bases of the junction unmatched. The CDR3 has 15 residues. Germline CDR1 is DFQATT and CDR2 is SNEGSKA (reference sequence). As for this clonotype: Antigen unknown.

The sample in question was CD4+ T cells sorted from PBMCs, obtained on the day of the first yellow fever vaccination. This sequence originates from a man younger than 35 who received the YFV17D yellow fever vaccine. The chain is built from TRBV20-1 and TRBJ2-3, with 7 bases identical to TRBD2. Here the CDR3 DNA reads TGCAGTGCTACGTTCGGTGGGGGGGGGACAGATACGCAGTATTTT. Its translation: CSATFGGGGTDTQYF.